The T cell receptor beta chain described here comes from a study of cytomegalovirus exposure and HLA in healthy donors. The length of the CDR3 is 15 residues. V shed 2 bases and J 4 bases; nucleotides not matched to a gene: 3. Looked up from germline, CDR1 is SGHNT and CDR2 is YYREEE (reference sequence). Primers: 60 Vbeta forward and 13 Jbeta reverse. Only in-frame clones appear in the TCRdb table, and some are missing; sequencing was by immunoSEQ multiplex PCR. The data show 200,000 to 250,000 clones, about 80% seen once. Source material: PBMCs. The chain combines TRBV5-4 with TRBJ2-5; 12 bases line up with TRBD2. This clonotype originated in a woman in her fifties or sixties in good health and CMV-seropositive. CDR3 in DNA: TGTGCCAGCAGCTTAACTAGCGGGGGGAGAGAGACCCAGTACTTC. Translated: CASSLTSGGRETQYF. Full variable domain (outside the CDR3, taken from reference TRBV5-4 and TRBJ2-5): ETGVTQSPTHLIKTRGQQVTLRCSSQSGHNTVSWYQQALGQGPQFIFQYYREEENGRGNFPPRFSGLQFPNYSSELNVNALELDDSALYLCASSLTSGGRETQYFGPGTRLLVL.